This TCR beta chain was obtained from a study of blood T cell repertoires in COVID-19. Study as a whole: The United States, Italy and Spain provided the acute and convalescent COVID-19 samples. Sources were T cells, B-cell-depleted T cells, or PBMCs; the material itself was cDNA or gDNA.

In the study's own analysis: Estimation of nucleated cell counts relied on the amplification of reference gene primers. Sequencing used immunoSEQ multiplex PCR; TCRdb keeps in-frame clones, though not all of them. The DNA gave D and trimming, while V, J and clone size come from that table. The data show approximately 24,000 clones, roughly 87% seen once. The CDR3 has 14 amino acids. Germline lookup yields CDR1 SGHTA and CDR2 FQGNSA. Trimming pared 4 bases from V and 5 bases from J, leaving 12 bases between. The TCR comes from a man over 45 with active COVID-19. Sequencing was carried out using peripheral blood. The V call is TRBV7-2, the J call TRBJ1-3; D possibly corresponds to TRBD1 (6 bases). The CDR3 reads CASSSRTDRNTIYF. The CDR3 DNA reads TGTGCCAGCAGCTCGAGGACAGATAGAAACACCATATATTTT.